This TCR beta chain appears in the sequencing data of a study of response to subunit inactivated influenza vaccine. This CDR3 has 13 amino acids. Per germline, CDR1 SGHNT and CDR2 YYREEE (reference sequence). V lost 5 bases and J lost 5; bases outside the gene matches: 5. TCRdb reprocessed the RT-PCR reads with MiXCR, giving one entry per CDR3 protein. This sample has over 650,000 distinct CDR3 sequences, with approximately 17% found just once. This clonotype was seen only a few times. The source material was PBMCs from blood, sampled roughly 5 days after vaccination. The rearrangement joins TRBV5-4 to TRBJ2-7; 9 bases are shared with TRBD2. The receptor's source is a man over 45 who received an inactivated influenza vaccine. The CDR3 DNA follows: TGTGCCAGCAGTGTTAGCGGGGGAGACGAGCAGTACTTC. Translated, it gives CASSVSGGDEQYF.